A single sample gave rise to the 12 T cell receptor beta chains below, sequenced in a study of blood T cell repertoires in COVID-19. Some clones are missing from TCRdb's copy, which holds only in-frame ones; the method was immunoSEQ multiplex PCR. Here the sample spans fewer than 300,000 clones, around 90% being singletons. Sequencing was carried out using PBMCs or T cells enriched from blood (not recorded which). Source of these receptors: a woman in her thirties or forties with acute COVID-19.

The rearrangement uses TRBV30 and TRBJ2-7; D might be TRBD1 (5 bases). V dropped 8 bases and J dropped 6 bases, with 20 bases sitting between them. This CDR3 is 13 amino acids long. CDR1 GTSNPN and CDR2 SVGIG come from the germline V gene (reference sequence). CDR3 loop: CAVKDGAKLEQYF. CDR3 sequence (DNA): TGTGCCGTCAAGGATGGGGCGAAGCTCGAGCAGTACTTC.

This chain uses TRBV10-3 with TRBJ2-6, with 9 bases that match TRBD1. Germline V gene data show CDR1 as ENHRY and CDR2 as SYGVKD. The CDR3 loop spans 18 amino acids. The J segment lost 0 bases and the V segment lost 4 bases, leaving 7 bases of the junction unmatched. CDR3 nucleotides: TGTGCCATCAGTGGACGGACAGGGGTCAACTCTGGGGCCAACGTCCTGACTTTC. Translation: CAISGRTGVNSGANVLTF.

The CDR3 DNA sequence: TGTGCCAGCAGCTCCCCGGGACAGGGGACCTACGAGCAGTACTTC. It specifies CASSSPGQGTYEQYF. The V gene is TRBV27, the J gene TRBJ2-7; the match to TRBD1 covers 10 bases. Germline V gene sequence: CDR1 MNHEY, CDR2 SMNVEV (reference sequence). CDR3 length equals 15 residues. With V trimmed by 6 bases and J by 2 bases, 7 bases remained unmatched.

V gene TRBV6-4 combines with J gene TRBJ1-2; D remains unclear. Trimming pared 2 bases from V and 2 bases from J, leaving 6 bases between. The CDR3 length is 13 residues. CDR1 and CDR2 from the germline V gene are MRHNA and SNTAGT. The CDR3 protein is CASSDGRNYGYTF. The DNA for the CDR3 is TGTGCCAGCAGTGACGGCAGAAACTATGGCTACACCTTC.

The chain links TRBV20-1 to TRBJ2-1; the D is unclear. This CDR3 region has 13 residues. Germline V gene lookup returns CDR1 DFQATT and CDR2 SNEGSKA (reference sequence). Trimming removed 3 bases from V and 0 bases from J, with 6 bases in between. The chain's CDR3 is CSASLGSYNEQFF. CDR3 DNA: TGCAGTGCTAGTCTAGGCTCCTACAATGAGCAGTTCTTC.

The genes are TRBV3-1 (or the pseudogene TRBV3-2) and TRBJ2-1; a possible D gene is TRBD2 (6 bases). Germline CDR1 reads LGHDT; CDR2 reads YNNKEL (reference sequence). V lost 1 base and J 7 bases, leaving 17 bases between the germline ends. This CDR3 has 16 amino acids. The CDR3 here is CASSQVYKPGVNEQFF. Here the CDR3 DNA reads TGTGCCAGCAGCCAAGTATATAAGCCGGGAGTGAATGAGCAGTTCTTC.

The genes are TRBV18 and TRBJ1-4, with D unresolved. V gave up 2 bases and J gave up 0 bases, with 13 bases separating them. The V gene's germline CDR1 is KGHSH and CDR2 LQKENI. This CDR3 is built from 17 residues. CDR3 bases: TGTGCCAGCTCACCAAAGCGGGTTCCTGCAACTAATGAAAAACTGTTTTTT. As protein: CASSPKRVPATNEKLFF. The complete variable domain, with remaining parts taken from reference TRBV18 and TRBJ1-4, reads NAGVMQNPRHLVRRRGQEARLRCSPMKGHSHVYWYRQLPEEGLKFMVYLQKENIIDESGMPKERFSAEFPKEGPSILRIQQVVRGDSAAYFCASSPKRVPATNEKLFFGSGTQLSVL.

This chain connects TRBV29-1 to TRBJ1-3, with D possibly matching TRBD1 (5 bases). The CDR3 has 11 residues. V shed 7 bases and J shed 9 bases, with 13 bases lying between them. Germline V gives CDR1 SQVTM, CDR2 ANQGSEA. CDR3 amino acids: CSGGSVGTIYF. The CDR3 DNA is TGCAGCGGGGGCAGCGTGGGCACCATATATTTT.

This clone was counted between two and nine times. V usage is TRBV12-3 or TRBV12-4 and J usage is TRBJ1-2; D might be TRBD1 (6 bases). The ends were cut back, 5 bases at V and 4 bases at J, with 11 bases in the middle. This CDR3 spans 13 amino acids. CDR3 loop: CASSGGQIYGYTF. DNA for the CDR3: TGTGCCAGCAGTGGAGGACAGATCTATGGCTACACCTTC.

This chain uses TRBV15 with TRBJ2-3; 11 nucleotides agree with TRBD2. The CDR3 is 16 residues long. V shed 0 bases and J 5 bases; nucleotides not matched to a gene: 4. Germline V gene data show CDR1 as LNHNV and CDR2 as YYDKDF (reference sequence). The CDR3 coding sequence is TGTGCCACCAGCAGAGATTTGACTAGCGGGATAGATACGCAGTATTTT. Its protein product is CATSRDLTSGIDTQYF.

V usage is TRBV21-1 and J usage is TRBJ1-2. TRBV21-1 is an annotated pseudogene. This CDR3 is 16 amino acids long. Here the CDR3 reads CASSKGPGLGNYGYTF. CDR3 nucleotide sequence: TGTGCCAGCAGCAAAGGTCCGGGACTTGGGAACTATGGCTACACCTTC.

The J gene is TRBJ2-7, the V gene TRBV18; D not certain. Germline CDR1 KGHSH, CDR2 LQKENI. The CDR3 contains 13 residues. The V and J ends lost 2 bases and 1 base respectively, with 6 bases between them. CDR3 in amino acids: CASSPLESYEQYF. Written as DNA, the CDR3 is TGTGCCAGCTCACCATTAGAGTCCTACGAGCAGTACTTC.